These 13 T cell receptor beta chains came from one sample sequenced in a study of blood T cell repertoires in COVID-19. Method: immunoSEQ multiplex PCR; TCRdb's copy keeps in-frame clones and lacks some. This sample has hundreds of thousands of clones, with about 83% found just once. Material: PBMCs or T cells enriched from blood (not recorded which). These receptors came from a middle-aged woman who had recovered from COVID-19.

The chain combines TRBV2 with TRBJ2-3; D is uncertain. V was clipped by 6 bases and J by 3 bases, with 7 bases between them. Germline assignment: CDR1 SNHLY and CDR2 FYNNEI. This CDR3 is 12 amino acids long. DNA for the CDR3: TGTGCCAGCAGAAAACAAACAGATACGCAGTATTTT. It translates to CASRKQTDTQYF.

V and J are TRBV19 and TRBJ2-7; D not resolved. CDR1 and CDR2 from the germline V gene are LNHDA and SQIVND (reference sequence). The CDR3 extends over 14 amino acids. Trimming took 7 bases from V and 0 from J, leaving 13 bases between them. CDR3 sequence: CASNTAGGSYEQYF. The CDR3 DNA follows: TGTGCCAGTAATACAGCAGGTGGCTCCTACGAGCAGTACTTC.

DNA for the CDR3: TGTGCCTCCTTCCCCGGACAGGGCCCATCCGAGCAGTACTTC. This codes for CASFPGQGPSEQYF. V usage is TRBV28 and J usage is TRBJ2-7; 8 bases are shared with TRBD1. The germline CDR1 and CDR2 sequences are MDHEN and SYDVKM. The CDR3 covers 14 residues. V lost 11 bases to trimming and J lost 6 bases; unmatched junction nucleotides: 15.

This clone has more than one count but fewer than ten. This chain uses TRBV5-1 with TRBJ2-7; 8 bases align to TRBD2. CDR1 and CDR2 from the germline V gene are SGHRS and YFSETQ. V was pared by 3 bases and J by 6 bases, with 11 bases of the junction left unmatched. This CDR3 is 15 amino acids long. The CDR3 sequence is CASSYGGDGPSEQYF. Written as DNA, the CDR3 is TGCGCCAGCAGCTACGGGGGGGACGGCCCCTCCGAGCAGTACTTC.

The CDR3 is CASSHRDREPDGYTF. The CDR3, as DNA: TGCGCCAGCAGCCACCGGGACAGGGAACCGGATGGCTACACCTTC. The chain employs TRBV4-3 and TRBJ1-2, with TRBD1 matching 9 bases. The V segment lost 3 bases and the J segment 6 bases; nucleotides outside the gene matches: 8. This CDR3 is 15 amino acids long. Germline-derived CDR1 and CDR2 are LGHNA and YSLEER.

This sequence joins TRBV7-3 and TRBJ2-3; 7 bases match TRBD2. The CDR3 is made up of 18 amino acids. The trim removed 5 bases at V and 5 bases at J, leaving 19 bases unmatched. Germline CDR1 is SGHTA and CDR2 is FQGTGA. The CDR3 DNA follows: TGTGCCAGCAGCCCCCCCCGGGCGGGAGTTCCCGAGGTAGATACGCAGTATTTT. This translates into CASSPPRAGVPEVDTQYF.

The chain joins TRBV27 to TRBJ2-5, with 8 positions matching TRBD1. V trimming: 4 bases; J trimming: 5 bases; junction bases outside the gene matches: 9. Germline assignment: CDR1 MNHEY and CDR2 SMNVEV (reference sequence). The CDR3 is 15 amino acids. In DNA form, the CDR3 reads TGTGCCAGCAGTTCCCCCGCCGACAGGGGTGAGACCCAGTACTTC. Protein: CASSSPADRGETQYF.

The rearrangement joins TRBV11-1 to TRBJ2-1; perhaps TRBD2 as D (6 bases). Germline assignment: CDR1 SGHAT and CDR2 FQDESV (reference sequence). This CDR3 spans 16 amino acids. The V gene lost 5 bases and the J gene lost 0 bases, with 14 bases spanning the gap. The chain's CDR3 is CASSPRAGLSYNEQFF. CDR3 DNA sequence: TGTGCCAGCAGCCCTCGAGCGGGCCTCTCCTACAATGAGCAGTTCTTC.

The chain has TRBV5-1 and TRBJ2-3; 7 bases align to TRBD2. The CDR3 runs 17 residues. Germline V gene data show CDR1 as SGHRS and CDR2 as YFSETQ. Trimming cost V 0 bases and J 0 bases; bases outside gene matches: 7. CDR3 DNA sequence: TGCGCCAGCAGCTTGGCTTTAGGTAGCGGGAGCACAGATACGCAGTATTTT. It is translated as CASSLALGSGSTDTQYF.

This clone was detected once. The rearrangement uses TRBV11-2 and TRBJ1-1; D uncertain. The CDR3 loop spans 13 amino acids. With 6 bases removed from V and 5 bases from J, the gap between germline ends came to 13 bases. Germline V gene data show CDR1 as SGHAT and CDR2 as FQNNGV. CDR3 residues: CASSRGRETEAFF. In nucleotides, the CDR3 is TGTGCCAGCAGTCGCGGGCGGGAGACTGAAGCTTTCTTT.

This chain uses TRBV7-9 with TRBJ2-7, with TRBD2 matching 7 bases. The V gene end was trimmed by 4 bases and the J gene end by 6 bases; junction bases not matched to a gene: 3. Germline assignment: CDR1 SEHNR and CDR2 FQNEAQ (reference sequence). The CDR3 extends over 12 amino acids. CDR3 DNA: TGTGCCAGCAGCTGGGGGGGAAGCGAGCAGTACTTC. Protein product: CASSWGGSEQYF.

This clone was recorded only once. The V call is TRBV9, the J call TRBJ2-7, with D possibly TRBD2 on 6 matching bases. V dropped 4 bases and J dropped 0 bases, with 14 bases sitting between them. CDR3 length: 15 residues. Germline CDR1 SGDLS, CDR2 YYNGEE. The CDR3, as DNA: TGTGCCAGCAGCCCAGCGGCGCGGGGCTCCTACGAGCAGTACTTC. Its translation is CASSPAARGSYEQYF.

The V gene is TRBV28, the J gene TRBJ2-2; the D is unclear. V was shortened by 6 bases and J by 6 bases, with 17 bases between the two germline ends. The CDR3 covers 15 residues. CDR1 is MDHEN, CDR2 SYDVKM, per germline. The CDR3 DNA sequence: TGTGCCAGCAGGAGGCCCGGCGAAAACGCCGGGGAGCTGTTTTTT. Translation gives CASRRPGENAGELFF.